The T cell receptor beta chain under discussion was sequenced for a study of sequential checkpoint blockade in melanoma. The CDR3 runs 17 residues. V was shortened by 5 bases and J by 0 bases, with 17 bases between the two germline ends. From germline, CDR1 is MNHGY and CDR2 SAAAGT. Treatment specified: randomized to nivolumab then ipilimumab (arm A) or the reverse (arm B). No patient had prior DNA-damaging chemotherapy. TCRdb keeps only in-frame clones here, not all; method: immunoSEQ multiplex PCR. The table lists about 37,000 clones, roughly a third of them singletons. The genes are TRBV6-8 and TRBJ2-1; possibly TRBD2 for D (6 bases). The clonotype originates from a human donor with melanoma. The sample was tumor tissue (inferred from file names), taken from a patient given nivolumab and ipilimumab in sequence. CDR3 DNA: TGTGCCAGCAGTGGGTCCGGGACTTCCTACTCCTACAATGAGCAGTTCTTC. Translated, it gives CASSGSGTSYSYNEQFF.